This record looks at one T cell receptor (beta chain) sequence and its context. Per the study methods: Reference gene primer amplification gave estimated nucleated cell counts. Clones were read by immunoSEQ multiplex PCR, and TCRdb kept only the in-frame ones, dropping some. Clone size and V and J calls were adopted from that table, with D and trimming inferred from the DNA. This table has 90,000 to 130,000 clones, around 83% appearing once. The V segment lost 0 bases and the J segment 1 base; nucleotides outside the gene matches: 2. CDR1 is SGHVS, CDR2 FQNEAQ, per germline. The CDR3 is made up of 15 amino acids. This entry comes from a study of blood T cell repertoires in COVID-19. Whole-study context: Collection of acute and convalescent COVID-19 samples took place in the United States, Italy and Spain. Sources were T cells, B-cell-depleted T cells, or PBMCs; the material itself was cDNA or gDNA.

The chain combines TRBV7-8 with TRBJ2-5; TRBD1 aligns across 7 bases. The sequence came from a woman between 65 and 79 years old with acute or convalescent COVID-19. Sequenced: peripheral blood. The CDR3 DNA reads as TGTGCCAGCAGCTTAGCGGGACAGTTCCAAGAGACCCAGTACTTC. Translation gives CASSLAGQFQETQYF.